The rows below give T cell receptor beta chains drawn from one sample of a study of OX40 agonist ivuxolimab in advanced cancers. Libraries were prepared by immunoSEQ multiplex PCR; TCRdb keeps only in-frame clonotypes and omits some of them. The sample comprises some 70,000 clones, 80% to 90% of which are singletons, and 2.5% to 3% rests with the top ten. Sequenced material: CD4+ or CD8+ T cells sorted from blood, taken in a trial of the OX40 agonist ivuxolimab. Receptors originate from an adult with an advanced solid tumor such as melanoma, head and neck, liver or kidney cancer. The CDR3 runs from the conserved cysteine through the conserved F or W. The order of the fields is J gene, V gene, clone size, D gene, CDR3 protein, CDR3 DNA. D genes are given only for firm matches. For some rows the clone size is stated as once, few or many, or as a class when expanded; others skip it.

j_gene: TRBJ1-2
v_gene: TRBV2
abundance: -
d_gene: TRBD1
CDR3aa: CASSLQGVHGYTF
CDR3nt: TGTGCCAGCAGTCTACAGGGGGTCCATGGCTACACCTTC

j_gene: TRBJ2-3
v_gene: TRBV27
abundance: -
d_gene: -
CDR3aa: CASQWTSTDTQYF
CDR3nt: TGTGCCAGTCAGTGGACTAGCACAGATACGCAGTATTTT

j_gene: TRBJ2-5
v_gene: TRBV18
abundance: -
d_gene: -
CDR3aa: CASSPGQQETQYF
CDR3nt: TGTGCCAGCTCACCTGGACAGCAAGAGACCCAGTACTTC

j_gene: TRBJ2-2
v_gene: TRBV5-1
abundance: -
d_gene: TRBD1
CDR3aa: CASSPTGASANTGELFF
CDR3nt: TGCGCCAGCAGCCCGACAGGGGCCAGCGCGAACACCGGGGAGCTGTTTTTT

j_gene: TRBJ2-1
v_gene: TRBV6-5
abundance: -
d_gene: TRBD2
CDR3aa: CASSSLAGGSYNEQFF
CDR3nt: TGTGCCAGCAGTTCTCTAGCGGGGGGCTCCTACAATGAGCAGTTCTTC

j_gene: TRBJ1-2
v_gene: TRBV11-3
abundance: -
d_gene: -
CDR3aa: CASSSQGGGYTF
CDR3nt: TGTGCCAGCAGCTCCCAAGGGGGTGGCTACACCTTC

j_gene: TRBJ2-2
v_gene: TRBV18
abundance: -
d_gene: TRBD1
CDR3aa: CASAAQGETGELFF
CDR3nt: TGTGCCAGCGCCGCACAGGGGGAAACCGGGGAGCTGTTTTTT

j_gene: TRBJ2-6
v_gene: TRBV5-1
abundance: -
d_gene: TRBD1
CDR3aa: CASAPGQLSSGANVLTF
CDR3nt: TGCGCCAGCGCCCCGGGACAGCTCAGCTCTGGGGCCAACGTCCTGACTTTC

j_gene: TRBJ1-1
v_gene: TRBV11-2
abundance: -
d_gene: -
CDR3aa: CASSLFDGTEAFF
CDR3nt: TGTGCCAGCAGCTTATTTGACGGCACTGAAGCTTTCTTT

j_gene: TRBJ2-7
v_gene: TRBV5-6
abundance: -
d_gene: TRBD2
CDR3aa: CASSLLLAGNYEQYF
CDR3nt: TGTGCCAGCAGCTTGCTCCTAGCGGGGAACTACGAGCAGTACTTC

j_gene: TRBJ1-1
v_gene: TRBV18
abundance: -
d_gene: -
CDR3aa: CASSTTGSGDTEAFF
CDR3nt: TGTGCCAGCTCAACTACAGGGTCCGGGGACACTGAAGCTTTCTTT

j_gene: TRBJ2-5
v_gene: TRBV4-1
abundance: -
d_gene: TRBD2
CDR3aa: CASSPIGLAQETQYF
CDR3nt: TGCGCCAGCAGCCCCATCGGACTAGCCCAAGAGACCCAGTACTTC

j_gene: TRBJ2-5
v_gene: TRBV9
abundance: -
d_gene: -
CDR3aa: CASSVGVQQETQYF
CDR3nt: TGTGCCAGCAGCGTAGGGGTCCAACAAGAGACCCAGTACTTC

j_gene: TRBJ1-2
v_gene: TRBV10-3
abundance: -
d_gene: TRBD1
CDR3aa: CAISGLLAGGYGYTF
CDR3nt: TGTGCCATCAGTGGCCTATTGGCAGGGGGCTATGGCTACACCTTC

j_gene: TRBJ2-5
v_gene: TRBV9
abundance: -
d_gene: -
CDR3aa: CASSVKGGQETQYF
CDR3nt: TGTGCCAGCAGCGTTAAGGGGGGCCAAGAGACCCAGTACTTC

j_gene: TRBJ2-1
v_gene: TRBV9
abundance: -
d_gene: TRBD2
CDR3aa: CASSPSGDEQFF
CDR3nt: TGTGCCAGCAGCCCCAGCGGGGATGAGCAGTTCTTC

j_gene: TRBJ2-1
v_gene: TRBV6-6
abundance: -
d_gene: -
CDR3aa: CASSPPGQSYNEQFF
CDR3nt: TGTGCCAGCAGTCCGCCGGGCCAGTCCTACAATGAGCAGTTCTTC

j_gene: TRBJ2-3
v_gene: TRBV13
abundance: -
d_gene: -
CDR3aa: CASSATGGGTDTQYF
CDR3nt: TGTGCCAGCAGCGCCACGGGGGGCGGCACAGATACGCAGTATTTT

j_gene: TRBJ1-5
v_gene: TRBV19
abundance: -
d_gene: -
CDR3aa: CASRRDILDNQPQHF
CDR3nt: TGTGCCAGTAGAAGGGACATTTTAGACAATCAGCCCCAGCATTTT

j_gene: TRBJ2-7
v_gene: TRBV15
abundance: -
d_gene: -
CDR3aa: CATSRDRGAEQYF
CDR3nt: TGTGCCACCAGCAGAGATCGGGGGGCAGAGCAGTACTTC

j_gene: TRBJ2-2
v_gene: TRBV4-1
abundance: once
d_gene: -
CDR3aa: CASSQGGGWTGELFF
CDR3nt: TGCGCCAGCAGCCAAGGTGGAGGGTGGACCGGGGAGCTGTTTTTT

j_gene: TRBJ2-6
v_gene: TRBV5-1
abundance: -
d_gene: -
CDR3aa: CASSNRTSGANVLTF
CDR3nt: TGCGCCAGCAGCAATCGGACCTCTGGGGCCAACGTCCTGACTTTC

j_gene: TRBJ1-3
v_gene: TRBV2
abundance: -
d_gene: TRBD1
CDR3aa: CASRDRRISGNTIYF
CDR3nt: TGTGCCAGCAGGGACAGGAGAATCTCTGGAAACACCATATATTTT

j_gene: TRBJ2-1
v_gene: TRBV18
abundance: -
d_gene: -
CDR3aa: CASSPGTPLGNEQFF
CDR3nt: TGTGCCAGCTCCCCCGGGACCCCGCTTGGGAATGAGCAGTTCTTC

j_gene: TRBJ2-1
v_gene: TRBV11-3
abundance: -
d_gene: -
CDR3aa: CASRGYGPYNEQFF
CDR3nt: TGTGCCAGCCGAGGGTATGGACCCTACAATGAGCAGTTCTTC

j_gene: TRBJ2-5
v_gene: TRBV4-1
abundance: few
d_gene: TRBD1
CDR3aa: CASRKTGIQETQYF
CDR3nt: TGCGCCAGCAGGAAGACAGGGATACAAGAGACCCAGTACTTC

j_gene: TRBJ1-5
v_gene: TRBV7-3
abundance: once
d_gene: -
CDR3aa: CASSLYRWEGNQPQHF
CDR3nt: TGTGCCAGCAGCTTATATCGTTGGGAAGGCAATCAGCCCCAGCATTTT

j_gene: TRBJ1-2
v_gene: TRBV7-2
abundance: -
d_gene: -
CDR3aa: CASSQTNFATTANYGYTF
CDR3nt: TGTGCCAGCAGCCAAACCAACTTCGCGACAACTGCAAACTATGGCTACACCTTC

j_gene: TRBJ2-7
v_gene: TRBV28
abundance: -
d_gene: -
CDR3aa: CASSETTYEQYF
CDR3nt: TGTGCCAGCAGTGAAACCACCTACGAGCAGTACTTC

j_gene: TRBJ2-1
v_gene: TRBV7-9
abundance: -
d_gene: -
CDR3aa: CASSLDNEQFF
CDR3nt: TGTGCCAGCAGCTTAGACAATGAGCAGTTCTTC

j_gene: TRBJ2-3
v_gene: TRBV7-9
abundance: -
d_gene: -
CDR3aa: CASSSTRGTDTQYF
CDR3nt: TGTGCCAGCAGCTCAACCAGGGGCACAGATACGCAGTATTTT